Shown below are 9 T cell receptor beta chains from a single sample sequenced in a study of lung T cells in sarcoidosis with Löfgren's syndrome. TCRdb re-called the reads through MiXCR, storing one row per CDR3 protein. The data contain tens of thousands of distinct CDR3 sequences, 20% to 25% of them seen just once; the ten biggest clones take up 2.3%. The material sequenced was CD4+ T cells from PBMCs. All receptors come from a human donor with sarcoidosis (Löfgren's syndrome or another form), or a control subject (not recorded which).

A remark on this clonotype: This could be a read error, since a much larger clone is one nucleotide away. The chain has TRBV2 and TRBJ2-3, with D tentatively TRBD1 (6 bases). The CDR3 covers 13 residues. The V gene lost 5 bases and the J gene lost 1 base, with 7 bases spanning the gap. CDR1 SNHLY and CDR2 FYNNEI come from the germline V gene. The CDR3 reads CASSYRGTDTQYF. In nucleotides, the CDR3 is TGTGCCAGCAGTTACAGGGGCACAGATACGCAGTATTTT.

The chain recombines TRBV5-1 with TRBJ1-1; 10 nucleotides match TRBD1. CDR1 SGHRS and CDR2 YFSETQ come from the germline V gene. This CDR3 has 15 residues. J gave up 5 bases and V 1 base, and 5 bases lay outside the gene matches. CDR3 in DNA: TGCGCCAGCAGCTTGCCCGGACAGGGGGGGACTGAAGCTTTCTTT. It yields the protein CASSLPGQGGTEAFF.

On this clonotype itself: A much larger clone sits a single nucleotide away, making a read error possible. This chain connects TRBV6-2 or TRBV6-3 to TRBJ2-1, with D perhaps matching TRBD2 (5 bases). Germline V gene sequence: CDR1 MNHEY, CDR2 SVGEGT. The CDR3 totals 16 residues. V lost 2 bases and J lost 2, with 13 bases in between. DNA for the CDR3: TGTGCCAGCAGTTACCTAGCTTTGAGCCCCTACAATGAGCAGTTCTTC. Translating gives CASSYLALSPYNEQFF.

About this clonotype: A read error may be the cause here, since a much bigger clone is one base away. This likely comes from a read error, as the CDR3 has no conserved phenylalanine or tryptophan at its end. This chain links TRBV6-2 or TRBV6-3 with TRBJ1-1; TRBD1 agrees at 8 bases. The CDR3 extends over 13 amino acids. The V and J ends lost 5 bases and 4 bases, in that order; junction bases with no gene match: 3. CDR1 and CDR2 (germline): MNHEY, SVGEGT. The CDR3 sequence is CASSQTGVTEAFL. The CDR3 region has the DNA TGTGCCAGCAGTCAGACAGGGGTCACTGAAGCTTTCCTT.

At least ten counts were recorded for this clonotype. The J gene is TRBJ2-1, the V gene TRBV6-1; 7 bases map to TRBD2. With V trimmed by 6 bases and J by 5 bases, 4 bases remained unmatched. The CDR3 spans 13 residues. CDR1 is MNHNS, CDR2 SASEGT, per germline. CDR3 in DNA: TGTGCCAGCAGCCGGGGGGACCACAATGAGCAGTTCTTC. As protein: CASSRGDHNEQFF.

Remarks on this clonotype: A clone one base away is much larger, so this may be a read error. The V and J genes are TRBV20-1 and TRBJ1-4; D call uncertain. Trimming took off 4 bases at V and 4 bases at J, with 10 bases between the two ends. The length of the CDR3 is 13 residues. Germline CDR1 DFQATT, CDR2 SNEGSKA (reference sequence). CDR3 in amino acids: CSAINLINEKLFF. CDR3 coding DNA: TGCAGTGCTATAAACCTTATTAATGAAAAACTGTTTTTT.

This clonotype was observed at least ten times. The V gene is TRBV28, the J gene TRBJ1-2, with D perhaps matching TRBD1 (5 bases). The CDR3 consists of 13 residues. From germline, CDR1 is MDHEN and CDR2 SYDVKM. Trimming removed 4 bases from V and 1 base from J, with 7 bases in between. The CDR3 protein is CASSSGFNYGYTF. The CDR3 DNA follows: TGTGCCAGCAGTTCAGGGTTTAACTATGGCTACACCTTC.

The rearrangement links TRBV5-4 to TRBJ2-3; D is undetermined. This CDR3 has 15 residues. Germline V gene data show CDR1 as SGHNT and CDR2 as YYREEE (reference sequence). The germline V and J ends were trimmed by 0 bases and 0 bases, with 8 bases remaining between them. The CDR3: CASSLALRSTDTQYF. The CDR3 DNA reads as TGTGCCAGCAGCTTGGCGCTTCGGAGCACAGATACGCAGTATTTT.

This clonotype has only a few counts. V is TRBV19 and J is TRBJ1-5; TRBD1 agrees at 8 bases. The ends lost 4 bases at V and 7 bases at J; junction bases unmatched: 15. This CDR3 has 17 residues. CDR1 LNHDA and CDR2 SQIVND come from the germline V gene (reference sequence). CDR3 nucleotide sequence: TGTGCCAGTAGTACCTACCCCAGGGGGCAACGGGAACAGCCCCAGCATTTT. Its translation: CASSTYPRGQREQPQHF. Full variable domain (missing parts from reference TRBV19 and TRBJ1-5): DGGITQSPKYLFRKEGQNVTLSCEQNLNHDAMYWYRQDPGQGLRLIYYSQIVNDFQKGDIAEGYSVSREKKESFPLTVTSAQKNPTAFYLCASSTYPRGQREQPQHFGDGTRLSIL.